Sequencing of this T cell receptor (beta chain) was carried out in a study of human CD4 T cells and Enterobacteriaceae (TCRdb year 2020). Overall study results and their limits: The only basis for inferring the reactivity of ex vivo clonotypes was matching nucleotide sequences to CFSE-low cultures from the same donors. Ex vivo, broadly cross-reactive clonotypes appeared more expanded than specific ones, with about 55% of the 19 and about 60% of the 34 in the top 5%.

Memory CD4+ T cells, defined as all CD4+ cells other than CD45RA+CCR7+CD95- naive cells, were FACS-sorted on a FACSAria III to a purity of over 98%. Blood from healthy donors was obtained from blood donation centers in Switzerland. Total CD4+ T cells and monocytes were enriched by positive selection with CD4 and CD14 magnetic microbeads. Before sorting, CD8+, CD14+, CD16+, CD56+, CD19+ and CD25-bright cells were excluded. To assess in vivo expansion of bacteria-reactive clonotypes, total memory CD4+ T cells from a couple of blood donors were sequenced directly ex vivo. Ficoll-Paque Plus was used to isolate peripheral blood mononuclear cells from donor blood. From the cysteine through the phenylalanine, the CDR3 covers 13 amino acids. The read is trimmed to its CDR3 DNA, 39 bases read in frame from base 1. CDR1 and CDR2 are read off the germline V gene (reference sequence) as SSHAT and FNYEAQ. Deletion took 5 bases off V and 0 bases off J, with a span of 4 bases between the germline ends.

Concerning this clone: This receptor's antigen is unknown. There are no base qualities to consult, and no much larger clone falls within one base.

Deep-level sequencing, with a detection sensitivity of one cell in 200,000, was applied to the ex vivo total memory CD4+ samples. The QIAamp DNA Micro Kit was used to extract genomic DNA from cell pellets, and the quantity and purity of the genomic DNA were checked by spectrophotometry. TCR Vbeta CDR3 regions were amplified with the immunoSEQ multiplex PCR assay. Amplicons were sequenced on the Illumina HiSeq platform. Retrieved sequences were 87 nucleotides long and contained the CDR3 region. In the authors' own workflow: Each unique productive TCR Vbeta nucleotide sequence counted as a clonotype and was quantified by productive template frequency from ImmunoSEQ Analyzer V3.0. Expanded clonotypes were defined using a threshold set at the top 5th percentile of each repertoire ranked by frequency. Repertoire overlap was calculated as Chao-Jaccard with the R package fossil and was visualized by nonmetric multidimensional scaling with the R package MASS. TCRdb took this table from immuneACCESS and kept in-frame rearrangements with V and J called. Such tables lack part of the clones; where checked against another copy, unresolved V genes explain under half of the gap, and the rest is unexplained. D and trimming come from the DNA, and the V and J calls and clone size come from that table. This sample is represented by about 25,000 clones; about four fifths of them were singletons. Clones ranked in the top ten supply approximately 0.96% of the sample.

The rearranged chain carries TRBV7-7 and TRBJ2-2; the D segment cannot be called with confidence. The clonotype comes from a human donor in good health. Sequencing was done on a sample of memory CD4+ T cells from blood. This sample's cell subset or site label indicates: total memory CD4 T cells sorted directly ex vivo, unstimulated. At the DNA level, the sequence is TGTGCCAGCAGCAGGGCGAACACCGGGGAGCTGTTTTTT. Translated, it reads CASSRANTGELFF.